Shown below are 32 T cell receptor beta chains from a single sample sequenced in a study of blood T cell repertoires in COVID-19. The data were produced by immunoSEQ multiplex PCR, yet TCRdb's version contains in-frame clones alone and is incomplete. The top ten clones hold less than 3% of a sample with 60,000 to 70,000 clones, around 86% of them seen once. The sequencing input was peripheral blood. The source is a man older than 75 with acute or convalescent COVID-19.

This clone has more than one count but fewer than ten. The V call is TRBV4-1, the J call TRBJ2-7; D remains ambiguous. Looked up from germline, CDR1 is MGHRA and CDR2 is YSYEKL. V dropped 4 bases and J dropped 0 bases, with 13 bases sitting between them. The CDR3 runs to 15 residues. This chain's CDR3 is CASSPNPRSSYEQYF. As DNA, the CDR3 is TGCGCCAGCAGCCCTAACCCTAGGAGCTCCTACGAGCAGTACTTC.

V and J are TRBV5-1 and TRBJ2-1; no clear D. The CDR3 extends over 15 amino acids. Germline assignment: CDR1 SGHRS and CDR2 YFSETQ. The V and J ends lost 1 base and 5 bases respectively, with 13 bases between them. CDR3: CASSLRQNPNNEQFF. The CDR3 nucleotides are TGCGCCAGCAGCTTGAGACAAAACCCCAACAATGAGCAGTTCTTC.

The V and J genes are TRBV18 and TRBJ2-7; 7 nucleotides line up with TRBD1. Germline values: CDR1 KGHSH, CDR2 LQKENI. The CDR3 consists of 13 residues. The junction had 2 bases not matched to a gene; V was cut back by 1 base and J by 5 bases. CDR3 DNA: TGTGCCAGCTCACCACACAGGGGCGACGAGCAGTACTTC. This gives the protein CASSPHRGDEQYF. Using reference TRBV18 and TRBJ2-7 for the parts outside the CDR3, the full variable domain is NAGVMQNPRHLVRRRGQEARLRCSPMKGHSHVYWYRQLPEEGLKFMVYLQKENIIDESGMPKERFSAEFPKEGPSILRIQQVVRGDSAAYFCASSPHRGDEQYFGPGTRLTVT.

This clone was seen just once. The V gene is TRBV2, the J gene TRBJ1-1, with D hard to call. The germline V gene has CDR1 SNHLY and CDR2 FYNNEI. This CDR3 has 13 amino acids. Trimming removed 8 bases from V and 4 bases from J, with 14 bases in between. The CDR3 region has the DNA TGTGCCAGCGGGAGTAGGGCCCCCACTGAAGCTTTCTTT. Its protein is CASGSRAPTEAFF.

The chain recombines TRBV11-3 with TRBJ2-7; 7 bases line up with TRBD2. The DNA end is a closer match to TRBJ2-1, so the J assignment may be wrong. The length of the CDR3 is 16 residues. Germline values: CDR1 SGHNT, CDR2 YENEEA. CDR3 sequence (DNA): TGTGCCAGCAGCTCCCTCGGCGGGAGATTCTTCTATGAGCAGTTCTTC. It encodes CASSSLGGRFFYEQFF.

The gene calls are TRBV7-2 and TRBJ1-1; D is undetermined. There are 13 residues in the CDR3. CDR1 is SGHTA, CDR2 FQGNSA, per germline. V lost 5 bases and J 4 bases, leaving 11 bases between the germline ends. In nucleotides, the CDR3 is TGTGCCAGCAGCATGGAGAGGGCCACTGAAGCTTTCTTT. Its translation is CASSMERATEAFF.

The chain carries TRBV5-5 and TRBJ1-5, with 9 bases that match TRBD1. V lost 5 bases, J lost 3 bases, and 6 bases stayed unmatched. The CDR3 contains 15 residues. Per the germline V gene, CDR1 is SGHKS and CDR2 is YYEKEE (reference sequence). CDR3 in amino acids: CASSSDRGTNQPQHF. In DNA form, the CDR3 reads TGTGCCAGCAGTTCGGACAGGGGCACCAATCAGCCCCAGCATTTT.

Details on this clone: This sample includes further DNA sequences coding for the same CDR3. The gene calls are TRBV11-1 and TRBJ1-1, with unresolved D. Looked up from germline, CDR1 is SGHAT and CDR2 is FQDESV (reference sequence). Deletions cut 6 bases from V and 0 bases from J, with 5 bases between. The CDR3 sequence is 12 residues long. Written as DNA, the CDR3 is TGTGCCAGCAGTTTTATGAACACTGAAGCTTTCTTT. Translated, it gives CASSFMNTEAFF.

This chain links TRBV9 with TRBJ1-6; D perhaps matches TRBD1 (6 bases). This CDR3 contains 15 residues. Deletions cut 3 bases from V and 5 bases from J, with 12 bases between. Germline assignment: CDR1 SGDLS and CDR2 YYNGEE. CDR3 sequence: CASSGRDMNNSPLHF. As DNA, the CDR3 is TGTGCCAGCAGCGGCCGGGACATGAATAATTCACCCCTCCACTTT.

This chain uses TRBV3-1 (or the pseudogene TRBV3-2) with TRBJ2-1; 8 positions match TRBD2. The CDR3 is 15 amino acids. V lost 4 bases, J lost 6 bases, and 8 bases stayed unmatched. Germline-derived CDR1 and CDR2 are LGHDT and YNNKEL (reference sequence). This chain's CDR3 is CASSPGREVVNEQFF. CDR3 coding DNA: TGTGCCAGCAGCCCTGGGCGGGAGGTCGTCAATGAGCAGTTCTTC.

This chain uses TRBV7-6 with TRBJ2-5; 8 bases fit TRBD2. V dropped 7 bases and J dropped 1; count of bases not matched to a gene: 2. The CDR3 is 13 amino acids. Germline V gene lookup returns CDR1 SGHVS and CDR2 FNYEAQ. CDR3 amino acids: CASNRGGQETQYF. The CDR3, as DNA: TGTGCCAGCAATCGGGGGGGCCAAGAGACCCAGTACTTC.

The gene calls are TRBV27 and TRBJ1-5, with 10 bases that match TRBD1. Germline values: CDR1 MNHEY, CDR2 SMNVEV (reference sequence). V shed 6 bases, J shed 0 bases, and the junction held 8 bases outside the gene matches. The CDR3 has 17 amino acids. CDR3 sequence (DNA): TGTGCCAGCAGCCTTAAGGGACAGGGGTATAGCAATCAGCCCCAGCATTTT. Translation gives CASSLKGQGYSNQPQHF.

The rearrangement uses TRBV3-1 (or the pseudogene TRBV3-2) and TRBJ2-1, with TRBD1 matching over 8 bases. The CDR3 is 12 residues long. Per germline, CDR1 LGHDT and CDR2 YNNKEL (reference sequence). The V segment lost 3 bases and the J segment 9 bases; nucleotides outside the gene matches: 1. CDR3 DNA: TGTGCCAGCAGCCAGGGGACAGGTGAGCAGTTCTTC. Amino acid sequence: CASSQGTGEQFF.

This clone was observed a few times. This chain joins TRBV15 and TRBJ1-4; the D is unclear. V was shortened by 3 bases and J by 15 bases, with 14 bases between the two germline ends. This CDR3 contains 12 residues. Germline lookup yields CDR1 LNHNV and CDR2 YYDKDF (reference sequence). The CDR3 spells CATSSEAGILFF. The CDR3 DNA sequence: TGTGCCACCAGCAGCGAAGCGGGAATCTTGTTTTTT.

The chain uses TRBV19 and TRBJ2-3, with 12 bases lining up with TRBD2. The CDR3 sequence is 18 residues long. The germline CDR1 and CDR2 sequences are LNHDA and SQIVND (reference sequence). Trimming took 8 bases from V and 6 from J; bases not matched to a gene: 18. The CDR3 coding sequence is TGTGCCAGTGACAGCGGATTTCTAGCGGGAGGGCGGTATGATACGCAGTATTTT. Its protein is CASDSGFLAGGRYDTQYF.

The V gene is TRBV5-4, the J gene TRBJ1-2, with 7 bases identical to TRBD1. CDR3 length equals 14 residues. V was pared by 4 bases and J by 4 bases, with 7 bases of the junction left unmatched. Germline V CDR1 and CDR2: SGHNT, YYREEE (reference sequence). The chain's CDR3 is CASSPTGPGYGYTF. The CDR3 DNA reads as TGTGCCAGCAGCCCGACAGGGCCCGGCTATGGCTACACCTTC. Drawing the rest from reference TRBV5-4 and TRBJ1-2, the complete variable domain is ETGVTQSPTHLIKTRGQQVTLRCSSQSGHNTVSWYQQALGQGPQFIFQYYREEENGRGNFPPRFSGLQFPNYSSELNVNALELDDSALYLCASSPTGPGYGYTFGSGTRLTVV.

The genes are TRBV19 and TRBJ1-5; 10 nucleotides match TRBD1. Germline values: CDR1 LNHDA, CDR2 SQIVND (reference sequence). CDR3 length equals 16 residues. With V trimmed by 3 bases and J by 6 bases, 8 bases remained unmatched. CDR3 nucleotides: TGTGCCAGTAGTATTATGTCCGGGACAGGGGCTCAGCCCCAGCATTTT. It yields the protein CASSIMSGTGAQPQHF. Variable domain in full (rest from reference TRBV19 and TRBJ1-5): DGGITQSPKYLFRKEGQNVTLSCEQNLNHDAMYWYRQDPGQGLRLIYYSQIVNDFQKGDIAEGYSVSREKKESFPLTVTSAQKNPTAFYLCASSIMSGTGAQPQHFGDGTRLSIL.

This chain links TRBV29-1 with TRBJ2-1, with 11 bases lining up with TRBD2. Trimming removed 3 bases from V and 9 bases from J; junction bases left unmatched: 4. This CDR3 has 13 residues. CDR1 SQVTM and CDR2 ANQGSEA come from the germline V gene. CDR3 region: CSVDTSGRAEQFF. CDR3 bases: TGCAGCGTTGATACTAGCGGGAGAGCTGAGCAGTTCTTC.

The chain combines TRBV9 with TRBJ2-3; 8 bases line up with TRBD1. Germline-derived CDR1 and CDR2 are SGDLS and YYNGEE. The CDR3 extends over 16 amino acids. V was clipped by 0 bases and J by 1 base; unmatched bases: 4. The CDR3 region has the DNA TGTGCCAGCAGCGTAGGGGGACAGGTCCGCACAGATACGCAGTATTTT. Residues: CASSVGGQVRTDTQYF.

This clone was counted between two and nine times. The chain joins TRBV12-3 or TRBV12-4 to TRBJ2-1; D is possibly TRBD2 (5 bases). The length of the CDR3 is 11 residues. V dropped 6 bases and J dropped 10 bases, with 10 bases sitting between them. The chain's CDR3 is CASRRSGEQFF. The DNA for the CDR3 is TGTGCCAGCAGGCGTTCGGGAGAGCAGTTCTTC.

The chain uses TRBV9 and TRBJ1-5; D is possibly TRBD1 (5 bases). V gave up 3 bases and J gave up 6 bases, with 13 bases separating them. Germline loops: CDR1 SGDLS, CDR2 YYNGEE. This CDR3 contains 14 residues. DNA for the CDR3: TGTGCCAGCAGCGCGGGTGCCGGGGGTCAGCCCCAGCATTTT. It is translated as CASSAGAGGQPQHF.

V gene TRBV4-1 combines with J gene TRBJ1-5; D call uncertain. V gave up 2 bases and J gave up 4 bases, with 12 bases separating them. CDR1 and CDR2 (germline): MGHRA, YSYEKL. The CDR3 extends over 15 amino acids. Written as DNA, the CDR3 is TGCGCCAGCAGCCAAACAGAAGGAACGAATCAGCCCCAGCATTTT. Translating gives CASSQTEGTNQPQHF.

This chain uses TRBV24-1 with TRBJ1-1; tentatively, D is TRBD1 (5 bases). The germline V gene encodes CDR1 KGHDR and CDR2 SFDVKD. Trimming removed 4 bases at V and 6 bases at J, with 20 bases between. The CDR3 sequence is 16 residues long. In DNA form, the CDR3 reads TGTGCCACCAGTGACGCAGGGCCCCGGGGAGGAGCTGAAGCTTTCTTT. As protein: CATSDAGPRGGAEAFF.

The chain joins TRBV28 to TRBJ2-7; tentatively, D is TRBD2 (6 bases). Trimming removed 4 bases from V and 1 base from J, with 20 bases in between. The CDR3 runs to 17 residues. Germline lookup yields CDR1 MDHEN and CDR2 SYDVKM. The CDR3 loop is CASSSPLRRRESYEQYF. In DNA form, the CDR3 reads TGTGCCAGCAGTTCCCCCCTTCGACGGAGGGAATCCTACGAGCAGTACTTC.

The rearrangement uses TRBV7-2 and TRBJ2-7; 10 nucleotides agree with TRBD2. Unmatched junction bases numbered 5, after V lost 2 bases and J lost 4 bases. Germline lookup yields CDR1 SGHTA and CDR2 FQGNSA. The CDR3 is 15 residues long. The CDR3 nucleotides are TGTGCCAGCAGCTTATATCTTAGCGGGAGGTACGAGCAGTACTTC. Residues: CASSLYLSGRYEQYF.

V is TRBV11-2 and J is TRBJ2-7, with D perhaps matching TRBD1 (6 bases). CDR1 and CDR2 from the germline V gene are SGHAT and FQNNGV. This CDR3 contains 17 residues. V lost 5 bases, J lost 2 bases, and 22 bases lay in between. As DNA, the CDR3 is TGTGCCAGCAGCCCCAGGGGATGGGGCGGTGCTACCTACGAGCAGTACTTC. Its protein is CASSPRGWGGATYEQYF. Full variable domain (outside the CDR3, taken from reference TRBV11-2 and TRBJ2-7): EAGVAQSPRYKIIEKRQSVAFWCNPISGHATLYWYQQILGQGPKLLIQFQNNGVVDDSQLPKDRFSAERLKGVDSTLKIQPAKLEDSAVYLCASSPRGWGGATYEQYFGPGTRLTVT.

The chain employs TRBV4-3 and TRBJ2-1; 11 bases fit TRBD2. CDR1 is LGHNA, CDR2 YSLEER, per germline. Losses at the gene ends were 3 bases for V and 7 bases for J; bases not matched to a gene: 5. CDR3 length equals 15 residues. CDR3 sequence (DNA): TGCGCCAGCAGCCAGCTCACTAGCGGGAGAAATGAGCAGTTCTTC. It encodes CASSQLTSGRNEQFF.

The chain joins TRBV28 to TRBJ2-1, with D possibly being TRBD2 (5 bases). The germline CDR1 and CDR2 sequences are MDHEN and SYDVKM. This CDR3 is built from 12 residues. Trimming took 9 bases from V and 9 from J, leaving 15 bases between them. The CDR3 coding sequence is TGTGCCAGTTATCTGACCGGGGTTGAGCAGTTCTTC. This sequence encodes CASYLTGVEQFF.

This clone was recorded only once. The chain recombines TRBV7-2 with TRBJ2-2; perhaps TRBD2 as D (6 bases). The CDR3 length is 14 residues. Germline loops: CDR1 SGHTA, CDR2 FQGNSA. The V end was cut by 2 bases, the J end by 7 bases, with 11 bases between. CDR3 amino acids: CASSLHGGYGELFF. The CDR3 coding sequence is TGTGCCAGCAGCTTACACGGGGGTTACGGGGAGCTGTTTTTT.

This sequence joins TRBV25-1 and TRBJ1-2, with 8 bases that match TRBD1. The germline V gene has CDR1 MGHDK and CDR2 SYGVNS. This CDR3 region has 16 residues. J was trimmed by 2 bases and V by 1 base; bases with no gene match: 6. CDR3 amino acids: CASSESGTGRNYGYTF. The CDR3 bases are TGTGCCAGCAGTGAATCCGGGACAGGACGGAACTATGGCTACACCTTC.

The J gene is TRBJ1-1, the V gene TRBV23-1; tentative D call: TRBD1 (5 bases). TRBV23-1 is flagged as an ORF with uncertain function. Trimming shortened V by 3 bases and J by 0 bases, and 20 bases separated the two germline ends. The CDR3 has 18 residues. The CDR3 DNA sequence: TGCGCCAGCAGTCAGGGCAACAGGAGTAGGCGGATGAACACTGAAGCTTTCTTT. It codes for CASSQGNRSRRMNTEAFF.

The chain employs TRBV5-8 and TRBJ1-4; a weak D match, TRBD1 (6 bases). Germline V gene lookup returns CDR1 SGHTS and CDR2 YDEGEE. The CDR3 runs 15 residues. V lost 0 bases to trimming and J lost 0 bases, with 6 bases between them. The DNA of the CDR3 is TGTGCCAGCAGCTTGGGGACAGCAACTAATGAAAAACTGTTTTTT. Translated, it gives CASSLGTATNEKLFF.